Within the sample, the clone carrying this T cell receptor beta chain is medium-sized. Its antigen is as yet unknown. This sample was included in a study of immune heterogeneity within non-small cell lung tumors. Study-level findings and limits: Significant yet moderate, the positive correlation between local T-cell clonality and local tumor mutational burden reached an R of around 0.3. The study found identical dominant CDR3 beta clonotypes recurring across tumor sites within a patient, alongside site-unique high-frequency clones.

Multiplex PCR was performed with 32 V and 13 J primers, and it amplified TCR beta CDR3. One entry per CDR3 protein results from TCRdb running MiXCR on the multiplex PCR reads. The data show 15,000 or so distinct CDR3 sequences, around 27% seen once. Looked up from germline, CDR1 is LGHNA and CDR2 is YNFKEQ. The CDR3 covers 16 residues. With 0 bases removed from V and 2 bases from J, the gap between germline ends came to 11 bases. The authors used roughly 0.55 ug of bulk tumor genomic DNA per sample as template. In surgery, several biopsies were collected from each primary tumor at widely spaced sites. Those enrolled were patients newly diagnosed with untreated non-small cell lung cancer and undergoing curative surgery. Having surgery with curative intent, the donors were patients newly diagnosed with non-small cell lung cancer.

V usage is TRBV4-2 and J usage is TRBJ1-3; D gene uncertain. This TCR came from a man aged 40-49 years with non-small cell lung cancer. The material sequenced was lung tumor tissue. The chain's CDR3 is CASSQDRVGTGNTIYF. The CDR3 DNA reads TGTGCCAGCAGCCAAGATCGGGTGGGGACTGGAAACACCATATATTTT.